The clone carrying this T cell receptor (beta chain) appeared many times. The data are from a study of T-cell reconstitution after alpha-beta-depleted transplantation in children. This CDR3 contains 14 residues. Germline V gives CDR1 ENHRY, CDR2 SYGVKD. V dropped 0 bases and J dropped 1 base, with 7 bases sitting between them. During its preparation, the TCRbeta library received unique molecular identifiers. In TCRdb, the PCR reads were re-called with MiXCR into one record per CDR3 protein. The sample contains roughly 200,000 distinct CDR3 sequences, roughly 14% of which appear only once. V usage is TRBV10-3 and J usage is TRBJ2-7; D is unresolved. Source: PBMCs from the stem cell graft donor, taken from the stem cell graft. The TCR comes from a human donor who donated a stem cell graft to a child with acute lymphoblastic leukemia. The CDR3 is CAISESNISYEQYF. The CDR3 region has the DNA TGTGCCATCAGTGAGTCAAACATTTCCTACGAGCAGTACTTC.